This T cell receptor (beta chain) was recorded in a study of graft-versus-host responses after intestinal transplantation. About the study: Multivisceral, liver-intestinal, or isolated intestinal transplants were given to recipients. Each recipient received anti-thymocyte globulin induction, then tacrolimus and steroids for roughly 3 years.

About this clone itself: Its antigen is not identified.

Study-wide points: When patients had graft-donor T cell macrochimerism, their allografts held high graft-versus-host to host-versus-graft clonal ratios. Recipient marrow held GvH clones, some first seen in ileum or blood.

The protocol was immunoSEQ multiplex PCR, while the TCRdb copy is restricted to in-frame clones and leaves out a portion. The table shows over 75,000 clones, with about 87% occurring only once. V was pared by 2 bases and J by 4 bases, with 6 bases between. Per the germline V gene, CDR1 is MNHEY and CDR2 is SMNVEV (reference sequence). This CDR3 contains 13 residues. Sequenced here: unstimulated CD4+ T cells sorted from spleen or lymph node cells, sampled before transplant. V is TRBV27 and J is TRBJ1-3; D gene ambiguous. This receptor was identified in a human donor who was the organ donor for an intestinal transplant. The CDR3 loop is CASSLGLGNTIYF. The CDR3 DNA sequence: TGTGCCAGCAGTTTAGGCCTGGGAAACACCATATATTTT.